This T cell receptor beta chain is drawn from a study of cytomegalovirus exposure and HLA in healthy donors. Study-level results: It was 150 or so TCR beta chains that were listed as cytomegalovirus-associated.

CDR1 is LNHDA, CDR2 SQIVND, per germline (reference sequence). This CDR3 region has 17 residues. V lost 5 bases to trimming and J lost 0 bases, with 17 bases between them. Some clones are missing from TCRdb's copy, which holds only in-frame ones; the method was immunoSEQ multiplex PCR. There are fewer than 250,000 clones in the sample; roughly 85% occur only once, and roughly 5.4% lies in the top ten. This clone was counted a single time. Its matching antigen is unknown. Sequenced sample: PBMCs. This receptor was taken from a woman aged 18-29 years in good health and CMV-seronegative. The chain carries TRBV19 and TRBJ2-1, with D perhaps given as TRBD1 or TRBD2 (6 bases each). The CDR3 sequence is CASSSAPRGASYNEQFF. CDR3 nucleotides: TGTGCCAGTAGTTCGGCCCCTAGGGGGGCCTCCTACAATGAGCAGTTCTTC. The full variable domain, completed using reference TRBV19 and TRBJ2-1, is DGGITQSPKYLFRKEGQNVTLSCEQNLNHDAMYWYRQDPGQGLRLIYYSQIVNDFQKGDIAEGYSVSREKKESFPLTVTSAQKNPTAFYLCASSSAPRGASYNEQFFGPGTRLTVL.